The present entry profiles one T cell receptor (beta chain) with its context. The TCR beta library used iRepertoire HTBI primers with Arm-PCR amplification of CDR3. TCRdb reprocessed the multiplex PCR reads via MiXCR and lists one record per CDR3 protein. The sample holds 500,000 or so distinct CDR3 sequences, about 16% seen once. This sample was taken from a study of regulatory T cells in long-lasting Graves disease. The CDR3 totals 17 residues. Trimming shortened V by 4 bases and J by 2 bases, and 23 bases separated the two germline ends. Per germline, CDR1 DFQATT and CDR2 SNEGSKA (reference sequence). Time point specified: newly diagnosed GD, antithyroid drugs for less than 3 months. PBMC-derived RNA was used for the TCR library. Staff drew around 10 milliliters of peripheral blood into EDTA tubes. This same sample was also taken into another study, of T cells in Graves' hyperthyroidism and ophthalmopathy.

The input for sequencing was peripheral blood mononuclear cells (PBMCs), taken at new diagnosis, from a patient treated with antithyroid drugs. The V and J genes are TRBV20-1 and TRBJ1-2; tentatively, D is TRBD1 (6 bases). The source of this sequence is a woman aged 40-65 years with Graves disease. In nucleotides, the CDR3 is TGCAGTGCTACCGGAGGGTTAGGTCCGGACAGAAACTATGGCTACACCTTC. Amino acids: CSATGGLGPDRNYGYTF.